This passage covers 30 T cell receptor beta chains from one sample sequenced in a study of blood T cell repertoires in COVID-19. Only in-frame clones appear in the TCRdb table, and some are missing; sequencing was by immunoSEQ multiplex PCR. Of about 33,000 clones listed, 90% to 95% were seen once; the top ten hold about an eighth. Sequencing was performed on peripheral blood. These receptor sequences come from a human donor in a cohort sampled during active COVID-19.

The rearrangement links TRBV27 to TRBJ2-7; weak D call: TRBD2 (5 bases). There are 14 residues in the CDR3. Germline V gives CDR1 MNHEY, CDR2 SMNVEV (reference sequence). V lost 4 bases and J 0 bases, leaving 10 bases between the germline ends. DNA for the CDR3: TGTGCCAGCAGTTCCGGGGTCTTCTCCTACGAGCAGTACTTC. It specifies CASSSGVFSYEQYF.

V usage is TRBV19 and J usage is TRBJ1-2; 7 bases are a match to TRBD1. J lost 1 base, V lost 4 bases, and 9 bases had no gene match. Per the germline V gene, CDR1 is LNHDA and CDR2 is SQIVND (reference sequence). This CDR3 contains 16 residues. DNA for the CDR3: TGTGCCAGTAGTAGGCTCGGTGGGGACAGTAACTATGGCTACACCTTC. Its translation is CASSRLGGDSNYGYTF.

This clone was found once. The rearrangement joins TRBV5-1 to TRBJ2-3; TRBD1 agrees at 7 bases. The germline CDR1 and CDR2 sequences are SGHRS and YFSETQ. This CDR3 comprises 15 residues. Germline trimming cut 4 bases from V and 0 bases from J; bases unmatched to any gene: 5. CDR3 nucleotides: TGCGCCAGCAGCCGGACAGGACAGAGCACAGATACGCAGTATTTT. Translating it yields CASSRTGQSTDTQYF.

The V gene is TRBV29-1, the J gene TRBJ2-7, with TRBD1 matching over 8 bases. CDR3 length: 11 residues. The V and J ends lost 7 bases and 2 bases, in that order; junction bases with no gene match: 1. Germline V gene data show CDR1 as SQVTM and CDR2 as ANQGSEA. Here the CDR3 DNA reads TGCAGCGGGGGACAGGCCTACGAGCAGTACTTC. It is translated as CSGGQAYEQYF.

The V gene is TRBV25-1, the J gene TRBJ2-1; TRBD1 matches at 7 bases. V lost 6 bases to trimming and J lost 7 bases; unmatched junction nucleotides: 9. This CDR3 comprises 14 residues. Germline V gene lookup returns CDR1 MGHDK and CDR2 SYGVNS. The CDR3 spells CASSLASTGNEQFF. CDR3 in DNA: TGTGCCAGCAGCCTCGCGTCGACAGGGAATGAGCAGTTCTTC.

This clone has just one count. This chain links TRBV10-1 with TRBJ2-5; 9 bases agree with TRBD2. V was pared by 3 bases and J by 2 bases, with 10 bases of the junction left unmatched. The CDR3 runs to 17 residues. Germline CDR1 reads WNHNN; CDR2 reads SYGVQD (reference sequence). CDR3 nucleotides: TGCGCCAGCAGTGAAGTCTCGGGGCTAGCGGGACAAGAGACCCAGTACTTC. This translates into CASSEVSGLAGQETQYF.

This chain uses TRBV7-9 with TRBJ1-5, with D perhaps TRBD1 (6 bases). V was clipped by 5 bases and J by 3 bases, with 11 bases between them. The CDR3 totals 14 residues. In germline, CDR1 is SEHNR, CDR2 FQNEAQ (reference sequence). CDR3 residues: CASSVRDNNQPQHF. CDR3 in DNA: TGTGCCAGCAGCGTCCGGGACAACAATCAGCCCCAGCATTTT.

Comments on this clone: Its ends do not fully match the called genes, so a read error is possible. This sequence joins TRBV4-2 and TRBJ1-1; possible D gene TRBD1, 5 bases. Germline CDR1 LGHNA, CDR2 YNFKEQ. This CDR3 has 10 amino acids. CDR3 loop: CASSHRQLLF. DNA of the CDR3: TGTGCCAGCAGCCATAGACAGTTACTCTTT.

The chain joins TRBV6-5 to TRBJ1-5; maybe TRBD1 (6 bases). The CDR3 extends over 13 amino acids. The germline CDR1 and CDR2 sequences are MNHEY and SVGAGI. The V and J ends lost 4 bases and 11 bases respectively, with 15 bases between them. CDR3 residues: CASSSPGGRTQHF. In nucleotides, the CDR3 is TGTGCCAGCAGTTCCCCTGGGGGCCGGACCCAGCATTTT.

V is TRBV27 and J is TRBJ2-7; D is possibly TRBD2 (6 bases). Trimming left V 4 bases short and J 1 base short, with 14 bases between. The V gene's germline CDR1 is MNHEY and CDR2 SMNVEV (reference sequence). This CDR3 contains 15 residues. CDR3 in DNA: TGTGCCAGCAGTTGGACTGGCGGGGAATCCTACGAGCAGTACTTC. Protein sequence: CASSWTGGESYEQYF.

The chain is built from TRBV2 and TRBJ1-1; D remains ambiguous. Trimming removed 7 bases at V and 1 base at J, with 10 bases between. Germline V lookup: CDR1 SNHLY, CDR2 FYNNEI. The CDR3 runs 13 residues. This chain's CDR3 is CASKFIQNTEAFF. CDR3 DNA sequence: TGTGCCAGCAAGTTCATACAGAACACTGAAGCTTTCTTT.

The V call is TRBV7-3, the J call TRBJ2-1; D may be TRBD1 (5 bases). V lost 2 bases and J 3 bases, leaving 5 bases between the germline ends. Germline V lookup: CDR1 SGHTA, CDR2 FQGTGA. The CDR3 has 13 amino acids. The CDR3 reads CASSLDSYNEQFF. For the CDR3, the DNA is TGTGCCAGCAGCTTAGACAGCTACAATGAGCAGTTCTTC.

This chain joins TRBV19 and TRBJ1-1, with a weak D call TRBD1 (5 bases). The V and J ends lost 7 bases and 0 bases respectively, with 12 bases between them. The CDR3 spans 14 residues. Germline assignment: CDR1 LNHDA and CDR2 SQIVND (reference sequence). CDR3 bases: TGTGCCAGTACCATGCAGGGTATGAACACTGAAGCTTTCTTT. It specifies CASTMQGMNTEAFF. The full variable domain, with the rest looked up from reference TRBV19 and TRBJ1-1, is DGGITQSPKYLFRKEGQNVTLSCEQNLNHDAMYWYRQDPGQGLRLIYYSQIVNDFQKGDIAEGYSVSREKKESFPLTVTSAQKNPTAFYLCASTMQGMNTEAFFGQGTRLTVV.

The rearrangement uses TRBV5-1 and TRBJ2-7, with 11 bases that match TRBD2. This CDR3 contains 14 residues. J lost 4 bases, V lost 4 bases, and 4 bases had no gene match. In germline, CDR1 is SGHRS, CDR2 YFSETQ. The CDR3 region is CASSDTSGSYEQYF. The CDR3 nucleotides are TGCGCCAGCAGCGACACTAGCGGGAGTTACGAGCAGTACTTC.

The genes are TRBV28 and TRBJ1-1, with D perhaps matching TRBD1 (5 bases). The germline gives CDR1 MDHEN, CDR2 SYDVKM. With 1 base removed from V and 0 bases from J, the gap between germline ends came to 15 bases. This CDR3 region has 17 residues. The CDR3 is CASSLSPHRRLNTEAFF. CDR3 in DNA: TGTGCCAGCAGTTTATCTCCCCACAGGAGATTGAACACTGAAGCTTTCTTT.

The V call is TRBV30, the J call TRBJ2-7; 7 nucleotides agree with TRBD1. Germline V gene sequence: CDR1 GTSNPN, CDR2 SVGIG (reference sequence). The CDR3 contains 14 residues. V shed 5 bases, J shed 2 bases, and the junction held 9 bases outside the gene matches. The CDR3 region has the DNA TGTGCCTGGGGGAAAGGGACAGCGCCCTACGAGCAGTACTTC. Its translation: CAWGKGTAPYEQYF.

The genes are TRBV19 and TRBJ2-5, with 7 bases lining up with TRBD2. Trimming cost V 4 bases and J 4 bases; bases outside gene matches: 18. The CDR3 runs to 18 residues. Germline V CDR1 and CDR2: LNHDA, SQIVND (reference sequence). This chain's CDR3 is CASSRGLLAIREGETQYF. The CDR3 bases are TGTGCCAGTAGTAGAGGACTACTAGCGATACGAGAGGGAGAGACCCAGTACTTC.

The V gene is TRBV14, the J gene TRBJ2-5; D is perhaps TRBD1 (5 bases). This CDR3 spans 17 amino acids. V dropped 1 base and J dropped 2 bases, with 17 bases sitting between them. Per germline, CDR1 SGHDN and CDR2 FVKESK. CDR3 in DNA: TGTGCCAGCAGCCAAGTCTCTGGGGCGTCGTGGCAAGAGACCCAGTACTTC. It encodes CASSQVSGASWQETQYF.

The gene calls are TRBV7-9 and TRBJ2-5; D perhaps matches TRBD1 (6 bases). CDR1 is SEHNR and CDR2 is FQNEAQ in the germline V gene (reference sequence). V was clipped by 3 bases and J by 5 bases, with 19 bases between them. The CDR3 sequence is 16 residues long. CDR3 region: CASSFGQSVEVETQYF. The CDR3 nucleotides are TGTGCCAGCAGCTTTGGACAGTCAGTGGAGGTTGAGACCCAGTACTTC.

This chain connects TRBV7-9 to TRBJ2-1, with D possibly being TRBD2 (5 bases). This CDR3 comprises 11 residues. Germline V gene sequence: CDR1 SEHNR, CDR2 FQNEAQ (reference sequence). Deletions cut 5 bases from V and 10 bases from J, with 9 bases between. The CDR3 coding sequence is TGTGCCAGCAGCCCTAGCCTAGAGCAGTTCTTC. Its translation is CASSPSLEQFF.

The chain is built from TRBV27 and TRBJ1-4, with D possibly matching TRBD1 (6 bases). Trimming cost V 5 bases and J 2 bases, with 12 bases left between them. The CDR3 has 15 amino acids. Per the germline V gene, CDR1 is MNHEY and CDR2 is SMNVEV (reference sequence). CDR3 DNA: TGTGCCAGCAGTGCCACAGGGCCGACTAATGAAAAACTGTTTTTT. It translates to CASSATGPTNEKLFF.

The chain carries TRBV9 and TRBJ2-1; 11 positions match TRBD1. This CDR3 has 17 residues. Trimming removed 0 bases from V and 9 bases from J; junction bases left unmatched: 11. Germline V gives CDR1 SGDLS, CDR2 YYNGEE. CDR3 sequence reads: CASSVGEWRTGGSEQFF. As DNA, the CDR3 is TGTGCCAGCAGCGTAGGAGAATGGAGGACAGGGGGCAGTGAGCAGTTCTTC.

The J gene is TRBJ2-3, the V gene TRBV30; tentative D call: TRBD2 (6 bases). V lost 0 bases, J lost 2 bases, and 9 bases lay in between. This CDR3 is built from 14 residues. Germline assignment: CDR1 GTSNPN and CDR2 SVGIG (reference sequence). CDR3 sequence reads: CAWSVLADTDTQYF. In nucleotides, the CDR3 is TGTGCCTGGAGTGTACTAGCTGACACAGATACGCAGTATTTT.

The CDR3 bases are TGTGCCAGCAGCTTAGAGCGGAGCTCCTACAATGAGCAGTTCTTC. This sequence encodes CASSLERSSYNEQFF. The V and J genes are TRBV7-2 and TRBJ2-1; possible D gene TRBD2, 5 bases. From germline, CDR1 is SGHTA and CDR2 FQGNSA. V was cut by 1 base and J by 0 bases, with 7 bases left in between. The CDR3 length is 15 residues.

The chain combines TRBV13 with TRBJ2-2; tentatively, D is TRBD1 (6 bases). Trimming pared 5 bases from V and 6 bases from J, leaving 13 bases between. The CDR3 length is 14 residues. The germline CDR1 and CDR2 sequences are PRHDT and FYEKMQ (reference sequence). CDR3: CASSPGTGPGELFF. In nucleotides, the CDR3 is TGTGCCAGCAGCCCCGGAACAGGGCCCGGGGAGCTGTTTTTT.

The chain recombines TRBV7-8 with TRBJ2-2, with D unresolved. The germline V gene encodes CDR1 SGHVS and CDR2 FQNEAQ. The CDR3 spans 12 residues. Trimming shortened V by 5 bases and J by 8 bases, and 9 bases separated the two germline ends. The DNA for the CDR3 is TGTGCCAGCAGCCTAAACATGGGGGAGCTGTTTTTT. This translates into CASSLNMGELFF.

This clone is categorized as large. V and J are TRBV5-3 and TRBJ1-1; D call uncertain. TRBV5-3 is noted as an ORF with a role that remains uncertain. This CDR3 comprises 12 residues. V was clipped by 4 bases and J by 7 bases, with 11 bases between them. CDR3: CARSLDSIEAFF. In DNA form, the CDR3 reads TGTGCCAGAAGCCTAGACTCAATTGAAGCTTTCTTT.

The genes are TRBV3-1 (or the pseudogene TRBV3-2) and TRBJ1-6; perhaps TRBD1 as D (5 bases). Trimming shortened V by 0 bases and J by 15 bases, and 12 bases separated the two germline ends. The CDR3 spans 13 residues. From germline, CDR1 is LGHDT and CDR2 YNNKEL (reference sequence). The CDR3 DNA follows: TGTGCCAGCAGCCAAGATGGGGCAGGGCTCCTCCACTTT. The encoded protein is CASSQDGAGLLHF.

This rearrangement joins TRBV14 to TRBJ2-3; 14 bases line up with TRBD2. This CDR3 has 16 amino acids. Losses at the gene ends were 4 bases for V and 3 bases for J; bases not matched to a gene: 3. CDR1 is SGHDN and CDR2 is FVKESK in the germline V gene. CDR3 amino acids: CASSRGTSGSTDTQYF. Here the CDR3 DNA reads TGTGCCAGCAGCCGAGGGACTAGCGGGAGTACAGATACGCAGTATTTT.

This chain joins TRBV5-8 and TRBJ1-1; D is undetermined. CDR1 and CDR2 from the germline V gene are SGHTS and YDEGEE. The V and J ends lost 4 bases and 11 bases respectively, with 15 bases between them. This CDR3 is built from 12 residues. CDR3 nucleotides: TGTGCCAGCAGCCGCCTAAGCCGTGAGGCTTTCTTT. Translation gives CASSRLSREAFF.